This T cell receptor beta chain derives from a study of regulatory T cells in long-lasting Graves disease. This clonotype was counted between two and nine times. Time point: newly diagnosed GD, antithyroid drugs for less than 3 months. The authors made the TCR library using RNA they extracted from PBMCs. American Thyroid Association guidelines defined Graves' disease diagnosis. For TCR beta, libraries came from iRepertoire HTBI primers and Arm-PCR of CDR3 regions. Under the authors' procedure: Taken together, the samples had 62 TRBV and more than 12 TRBJ segments identified. In TCRdb, the multiplex PCR reads were re-called with MiXCR into one record per CDR3 protein. TCRdb's processing, not the study's, gives the V and J calls here. The sample gives 300,000 to 450,000 distinct CDR3 sequences, roughly 15% of which show up once; over 20% is in the top ten. The material sequenced was peripheral blood mononuclear cells (PBMCs), taken at new diagnosis, from a patient treated with antithyroid drugs. The TCR was taken from a female donor with Graves disease.

CDR3 in DNA: TGTGCCAGCAGCGTAGCGGGGGAGATATACAATGAGCAGTTCTTC. This encodes CASSVAGEIYNEQFF. V usage is TRBV9 and J usage is TRBJ2-1; D possibly corresponds to TRBD2 (6 bases). CDR1 SGDLS and CDR2 YYNGEE come from the germline V gene. V shed 0 bases and J shed 4 bases, with 11 bases lying between them. The CDR3 extends over 15 amino acids.